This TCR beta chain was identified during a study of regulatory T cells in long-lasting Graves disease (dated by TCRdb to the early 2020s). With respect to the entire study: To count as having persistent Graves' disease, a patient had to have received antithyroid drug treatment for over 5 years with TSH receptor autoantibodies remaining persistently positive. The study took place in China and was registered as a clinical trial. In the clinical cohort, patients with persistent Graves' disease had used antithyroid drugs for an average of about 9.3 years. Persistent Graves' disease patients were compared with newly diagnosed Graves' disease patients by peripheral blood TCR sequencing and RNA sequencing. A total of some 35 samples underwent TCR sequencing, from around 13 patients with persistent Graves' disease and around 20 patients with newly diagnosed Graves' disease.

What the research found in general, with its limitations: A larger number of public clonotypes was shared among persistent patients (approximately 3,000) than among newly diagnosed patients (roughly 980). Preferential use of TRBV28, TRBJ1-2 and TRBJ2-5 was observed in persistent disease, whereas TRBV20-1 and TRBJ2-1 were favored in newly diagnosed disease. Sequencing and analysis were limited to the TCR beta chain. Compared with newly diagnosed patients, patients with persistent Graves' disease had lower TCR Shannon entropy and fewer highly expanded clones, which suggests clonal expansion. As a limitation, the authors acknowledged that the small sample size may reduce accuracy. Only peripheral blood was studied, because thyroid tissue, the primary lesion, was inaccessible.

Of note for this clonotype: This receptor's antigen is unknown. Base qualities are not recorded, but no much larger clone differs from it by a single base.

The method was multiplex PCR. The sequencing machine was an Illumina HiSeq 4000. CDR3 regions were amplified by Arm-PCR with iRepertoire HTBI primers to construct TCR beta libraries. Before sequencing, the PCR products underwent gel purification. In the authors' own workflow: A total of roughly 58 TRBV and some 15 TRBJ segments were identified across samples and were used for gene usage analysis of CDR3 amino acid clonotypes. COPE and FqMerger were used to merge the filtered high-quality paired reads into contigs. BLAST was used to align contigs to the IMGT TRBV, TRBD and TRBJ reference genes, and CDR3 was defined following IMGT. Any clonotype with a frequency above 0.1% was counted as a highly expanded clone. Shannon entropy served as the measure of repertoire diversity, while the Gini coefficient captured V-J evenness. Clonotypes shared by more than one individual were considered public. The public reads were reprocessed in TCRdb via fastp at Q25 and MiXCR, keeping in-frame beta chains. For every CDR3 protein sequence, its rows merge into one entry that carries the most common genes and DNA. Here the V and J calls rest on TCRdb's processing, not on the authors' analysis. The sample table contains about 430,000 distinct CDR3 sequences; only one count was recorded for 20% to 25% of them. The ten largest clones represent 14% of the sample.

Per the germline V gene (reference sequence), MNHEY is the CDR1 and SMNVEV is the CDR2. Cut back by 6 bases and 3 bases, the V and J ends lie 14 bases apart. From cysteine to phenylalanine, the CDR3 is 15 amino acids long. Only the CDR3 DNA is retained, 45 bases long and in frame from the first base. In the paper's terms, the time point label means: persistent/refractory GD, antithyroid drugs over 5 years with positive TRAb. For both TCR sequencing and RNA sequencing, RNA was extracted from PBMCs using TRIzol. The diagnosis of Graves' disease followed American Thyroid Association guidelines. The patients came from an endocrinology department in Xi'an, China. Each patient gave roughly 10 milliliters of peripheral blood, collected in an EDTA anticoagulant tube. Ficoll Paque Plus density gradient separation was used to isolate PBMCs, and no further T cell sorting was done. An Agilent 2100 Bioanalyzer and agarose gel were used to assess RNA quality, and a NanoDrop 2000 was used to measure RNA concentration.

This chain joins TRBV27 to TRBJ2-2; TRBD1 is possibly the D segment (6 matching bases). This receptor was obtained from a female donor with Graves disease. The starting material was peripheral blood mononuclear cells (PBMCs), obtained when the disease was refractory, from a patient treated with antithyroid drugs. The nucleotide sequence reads TGTGCCAGCAGAATAGCTGGGGGCGACACCGGGGAGCTGTTTTTT. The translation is CASRIAGGDTGELFF.